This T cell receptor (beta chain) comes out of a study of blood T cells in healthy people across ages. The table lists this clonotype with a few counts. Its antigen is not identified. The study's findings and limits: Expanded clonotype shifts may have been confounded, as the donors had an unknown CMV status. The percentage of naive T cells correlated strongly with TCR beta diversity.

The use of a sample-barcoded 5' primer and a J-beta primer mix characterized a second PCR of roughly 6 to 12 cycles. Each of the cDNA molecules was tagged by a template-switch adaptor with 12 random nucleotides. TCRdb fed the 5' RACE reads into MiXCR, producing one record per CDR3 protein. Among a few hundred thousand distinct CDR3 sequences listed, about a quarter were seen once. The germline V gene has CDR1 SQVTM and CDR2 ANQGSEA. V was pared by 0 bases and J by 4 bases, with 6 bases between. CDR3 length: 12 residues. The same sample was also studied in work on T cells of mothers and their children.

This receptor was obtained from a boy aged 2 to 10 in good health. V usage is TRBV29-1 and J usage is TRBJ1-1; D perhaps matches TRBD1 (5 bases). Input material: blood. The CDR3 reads CSVEDQGTEAFF. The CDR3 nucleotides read TGCAGCGTTGAAGATCAGGGCACTGAAGCTTTCTTT. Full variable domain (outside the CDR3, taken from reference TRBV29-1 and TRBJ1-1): SAVISQKPSRDICQRGTSLTIQCQVDSQVTMMFWYRQQPGQSLTLIATANQGSEATYESGFVIDKFPISRPNLTFSTLTVSNMSPEDSSIYLCSVEDQGTEAFFGQGTRLTVV.